This entry is about one TCR beta chain. The CDR3 spans 15 residues. Trimming took 4 bases from V and 5 from J; bases not matched to a gene: 8. Germline loops: CDR1 LGHNA, CDR2 YNFKEQ. The record originates from a study of blood T cell repertoires in COVID-19. Libraries were prepared by immunoSEQ multiplex PCR; TCRdb keeps only in-frame clonotypes and omits some of them. This table has fewer than 250,000 clones, about four fifths appearing once. The sequence was obtained from a man in his 60s who had recovered from COVID-19. V and J are TRBV4-2 and TRBJ2-1, with 7 bases matching TRBD1. The sequenced material came from PBMCs or T cells enriched from blood (not recorded which). Here the CDR3 DNA reads TGTGCCAGCAGCCTACGACAGGGTCGTGACAATGAGCAGTTCTTC. This encodes CASSLRQGRDNEQFF.